These T cell receptor beta chains were read from a single sample in a study of blood T cell repertoires in COVID-19. This table comes from immunoSEQ multiplex PCR, and its TCRdb copy is limited to in-frame clones, with some not included. Among fewer than 200,000 clones, approximately 85% were seen once, and the ten largest hold 9.8%. What was sequenced was peripheral blood. The receptors were sampled from a woman of 80 years or more with acute or convalescent COVID-19. Both conserved end residues are part of each CDR3. A D gene is named only where the DNA matches it firmly. Clone size is shown for a subset of rows, as once, few, many or a class of expanded clone.

>TRBV6-5|TRBJ1-2|TRBD1|14|NA
CASRYDRGWRGYTF
TGTGCCAGCAGATACGACAGGGGTTGGAGAGGCTACACCTTC
>TRBV24-1|TRBJ1-5|NA|16|NA
CATSDSAGGSNQPQHF
TGTGCCACCAGTGATTCAGCGGGGGGCAGCAATCAGCCCCAGCATTTT
>TRBV2|TRBJ2-2|NA|14|few
CASRSSMNTGELFF
TGTGCCAGCAGGTCGAGCATGAACACCGGGGAGCTGTTTTTT
>TRBV19|TRBJ2-2|NA|15|once
CASSIVGRNTGELFF
TGTGCCAGTAGTATTGTGGGGCGGAACACCGGGGAGCTGTTTTTT
>TRBV30|TRBJ2-3|TRBD2|19|once
CAWSVQGQASGASTDTQYF
TGTGCCTGGAGTGTACAGGGGCAGGCTAGCGGGGCTAGCACAGATACGCAGTATTTT
>TRBV6-5|TRBJ2-7|NA|13|NA
CASQGTLFYEQYF
TGTGCCAGCCAGGGGACACTTTTCTACGAGCAGTACTTC
>TRBV27|TRBJ1-3|TRBD1|18|NA
CASSLSWTGGIGGNTIYF
TGTGCCAGCAGTTTATCCTGGACAGGGGGAATTGGGGGAAACACCATATATTTT
>TRBV7-9|TRBJ2-7|NA|13|NA
CASSSDRTYEQYF
TGTGCCAGCAGCTCAGACAGGACCTACGAGCAGTACTTC
>TRBV6-5|TRBJ1-2|NA|13|NA
CASRRPGSYGYTF
TGTGCCAGCAGACGACCGGGGTCCTATGGCTACACCTTC
>TRBV7-9|TRBJ1-4|TRBD1|15|NA
CASSLATGAREKLFF
TGTGCCAGCAGCTTAGCGACAGGGGCGAGAGAAAAACTGTTTTTT
>TRBV4-3|TRBJ1-4|TRBD1|18|NA
CASSQDWDRAGLREKLFF
TGCGCCAGCAGCCAAGACTGGGACAGGGCCGGGCTGAGAGAAAAACTGTTTTTT
>TRBV15|TRBJ1-6|TRBD1|14|NA
CAARSRTGGSPLHF
TGTGCCGCCAGGAGCCGGACAGGGGGCTCACCCCTCCACTTT
>TRBV5-1|TRBJ1-6|TRBD1|15|few
CASSFATGPNSPLHF
TGCGCCAGCAGCTTCGCGACAGGGCCTAATTCACCCCTCCACTTT
>TRBV5-6|TRBJ1-5|TRBD1|16|NA
CASSFGTGDFNQPQHF
TGTGCCAGCAGCTTTGGGACAGGCGATTTCAATCAGCCCCAGCATTTT
>TRBV20-1|TRBJ1-1|TRBD1|11|NA
CSAIDRGQAFF
TGCAGTGCCATCGACAGGGGCCAAGCTTTCTTT
>TRBV7-2|TRBJ2-5|TRBD2|13|NA
CASSLVLSGGEYF
TGTGCCAGCAGCTTAGTCCTGAGCGGGGGCGAGTACTTC
>TRBV6-5|TRBJ1-4|NA|16|NA
CASSYSGGREHEKLFF
TGTGCCAGCAGTTACTCGGGGGGGCGCGAACATGAAAAACTGTTTTTT
>TRBV20-1|TRBJ2-7|NA|12|NA
CSASAQGGEQYF
TGCAGTGCTAGTGCCCAGGGGGGCGAGCAGTACTTC
>TRBV7-2|TRBJ1-6|TRBD1|16|NA
CASSLAMGQGSSPLHF
TGTGCCAGCAGCTTAGCGATGGGACAGGGGAGTTCACCCCTCCACTTT
>TRBV5-4|TRBJ1-2|NA|13|once
CASSLVGAGPYTF
TGTGCCAGCAGCTTGGTGGGGGCGGGCCCCTACACCTTC
>TRBV5-5|TRBJ1-5|TRBD1|15|NA
CASSLWTGLNQPQHF
TGTGCCAGCAGCTTGTGGACAGGGCTCAATCAGCCCCAGCATTTT
>TRBV7-2|TRBJ2-7|TRBD1|14|NA
CASSLGTGYYEQYF
TGTGCCAGCAGCTTAGGGACAGGCTACTACGAGCAGTACTTC
>TRBV11-2|TRBJ1-4|NA|14|NA
CASSPLGVREKLFF
TGTGCCAGCAGCCCTCTGGGTGTGCGGGAAAAACTGTTTTTT
>TRBV3-1/TRBV3-2|TRBJ1-4|NA|18|NA
CASSQDHRTARINEKLFF
TGTGCCAGCAGCCAAGATCATCGGACAGCCCGTATAAATGAAAAACTGTTTTTT
>TRBV15|TRBJ1-2|NA|14|NA
CATSSNRPNYGYTF
TGTGCCACCAGCAGTAACAGGCCGAACTATGGCTACACCTTC
>TRBV6-5|TRBJ2-3|NA|14|NA
CASRVIAATDTQYF
TGTGCCAGCAGAGTAATAGCGGCAACAGATACGCAGTATTTT
>TRBV5-4|TRBJ2-7|TRBD2|15|NA
CASSLSGESSYEQYF
TGTGCCAGCAGCTTGAGCGGGGAAAGCTCCTACGAGCAGTACTTC
>TRBV9|TRBJ2-1|TRBD2|17|NA
CASSRSSGRGGYNEQFF
TGTGCCAGCAGCAGGAGTAGCGGGAGAGGTGGTTACAATGAGCAGTTCTTC
>TRBV7-2|TRBJ2-1|NA|11|NA
CASSLGGGLFF
TGTGCCAGCAGCTTAGGTGGGGGCCTGTTCTTC
>TRBV7-2|TRBJ1-1|NA|13|NA
CASSLGAGTEAFF
TGTGCCAGCAGCTTAGGGGCGGGTACTGAAGCTTTCTTT
>TRBV27|TRBJ1-6|NA|14|NA
CASSLGGGNSPLHF
TGTGCCAGCAGTTTGGGGGGGGGTAATTCACCCCTCCACTTT
>TRBV3-1/TRBV3-2|TRBJ2-1|TRBD2|14|NA
CASSYGLANNEQFF
TGTGCCAGCAGTTATGGACTAGCGAACAATGAGCAGTTCTTC
>TRBV30|TRBJ2-3|TRBD2|14|NA
CAWNIAGVADTQYF
TGTGCCTGGAATATAGCGGGAGTGGCAGATACGCAGTATTTT
>TRBV5-4|TRBJ1-2|NA|14|NA
CASSILSGLDGYTF
TGTGCCAGCAGCATCCTGAGCGGGTTGGATGGCTACACCTTC
>TRBV7-2|TRBJ1-2|NA|14|NA
CASSLLVREGVYTF
TGTGCCAGCAGCTTATTAGTCAGGGAAGGCGTCTACACCTTC
>TRBV5-1|TRBJ1-4|NA|15|NA
CASSLVFSSNEKLFF
TGCGCCAGCAGCTTGGTCTTCAGTTCTAATGAAAAACTGTTTTTT
>TRBV5-1|TRBJ1-4|NA|14|NA
CASSSQGTNEKLFF
TGCGCCAGCAGCTCACAGGGTACTAATGAAAAACTGTTTTTT
>TRBV7-8|TRBJ1-2|NA|14|NA
CASSRTDPPGGYTF
TGTGCCAGCAGCAGGACAGATCCCCCGGGAGGCTACACCTTC
>TRBV5-6|TRBJ2-7|NA|13|NA
CASSLGSGIEQYF
TGTGCCAGCAGCTTGGGGTCCGGGATCGAGCAGTACTTC
>TRBV5-6|TRBJ2-1|TRBD2|14|NA
CASSLIGGGNEQFF
TGTGCCAGCAGCTTAATCGGCGGGGGCAATGAGCAGTTCTTC
>TRBV18|TRBJ2-3|NA|15|NA
CASSPVRAAGDTQYF
TGTGCCAGCTCACCGGTTCGAGCCGCGGGTGATACGCAGTATTTT
>TRBV10-3|TRBJ2-2|NA|15|NA
CAISVRGSNTGELFF
TGTGCCATCAGTGTCAGGGGTTCCAACACCGGGGAGCTGTTTTTT
>TRBV30|TRBJ2-3|NA|15|NA
CAWRTGLNNRDTQYF
TGTGCCTGGAGAACTGGACTAAACAATCGGGATACGCAGTATTTT
>TRBV14|TRBJ2-2|NA|16|NA
CASSQGGARRTGELFF
TGTGCCAGCAGCCAAGGCGGGGCTAGGAGGACCGGGGAGCTGTTTTTT
>TRBV19|TRBJ2-3|TRBD1|16|NA
CASSPRVGGVADTQYF
TGTGCCAGTAGTCCCCGGGTAGGGGGCGTCGCAGATACGCAGTATTTT
>TRBV4-1|TRBJ2-1|NA|13|NA
CASSQVFRDEQFF
TGCGCCAGCAGCCAAGTCTTTCGGGATGAGCAGTTCTTC
>TRBV27|TRBJ2-5|TRBD2|19|NA
CASSTRPPSGGAEWETQYF
TGTGCCAGCAGTACCCGGCCCCCTAGCGGGGGGGCAGAGTGGGAGACCCAGTACTTC
>TRBV2|TRBJ2-2|TRBD1|14|NA
CASRGTGVAGELFF
TGTGCCAGCAGGGGGACAGGGGTGGCCGGGGAGCTGTTTTTT
>TRBV30|TRBJ1-2|TRBD1|15|few
CAWSPGTGSNYGYTF
TGTGCCTGGAGTCCCGGGACAGGGTCAAACTATGGCTACACCTTC
>TRBV7-9|TRBJ1-4|NA|15|NA
CASSLSGTQVEKLFF
TGTGCCAGCAGCCTGTCCGGGACACAGGTGGAAAAACTGTTTTTT
>TRBV7-3|TRBJ2-6|NA|15|few
CASSSKVSGANVLTF
TGTGCCAGCAGTAGCAAAGTCTCTGGGGCCAACGTCCTGACTTTC
>TRBV10-1|TRBJ2-5|NA|13|NA
CASSTTSVETQYF
TGCGCCAGCAGTACCACTAGTGTGGAGACCCAGTACTTC
>TRBV5-1|TRBJ1-6|TRBD1|15|NA
CASSPGQGWNSPLHF
TGCGCCAGCAGCCCGGGACAGGGTTGGAATTCACCCCTCCACTTT
>TRBV10-3|TRBJ2-2|NA|16|NA
CAIRRTVLANTGELFF
TGTGCCATCAGGCGGACAGTTCTCGCGAACACCGGGGAGCTGTTTTTT
>TRBV6-5|TRBJ1-4|NA|14|NA
CASEKRGTNEKLFF
TGTGCCAGTGAGAAAAGGGGTACTAATGAAAAACTGTTTTTT
>TRBV10-3|TRBJ1-5|TRBD1|13|NA
CAISEDRAEPQHF
TGTGCCATCAGTGAGGACAGGGCCGAGCCCCAGCATTTT